What follows describes a single T cell receptor (beta chain). What it binds is not known. Every donor had blood drawn once into heparin, approximately 120 mL on average. Every bit of the isolated RNA underwent reverse transcription, so sequencing read expressed TCRB transcripts. Repertoires were generated with immunoSEQ multiplex PCR, while TCRdb's copy carries only in-frame clones and drops some. The sample contains about 250,000 clones, 13% to 15% of which appear only once. This specimen comes from a study of beta chain features in type 1 diabetes. Trimming pared 3 bases from V and 1 base from J, leaving 9 bases between. The germline CDR1 and CDR2 sequences are MDHEN and SYDVKM. The CDR3 sequence is 14 residues long. Notes on the study in general: Patients' naive, central memory and regulatory TCRB repertoires appeared more alike than those of healthy donors. Sequencing used cDNA, and cells with high TCR expression could therefore be over-represented. Amplification by PCR could prefer shorter templates, with the same effect in patients and controls.

This chain uses TRBV28 with TRBJ1-2; D not certain. The sample was naive CD4+ T cells from blood. The clonotype was recovered from a woman between 40 and 50 years old in good health. CDR3 nucleotides: TGTGCCAGCAGTTTTGGGCCAGTTAACTATGGCTACACCTTC. Translating it yields CASSFGPVNYGYTF.